These 26 T cell receptor beta chains were all obtained from the same sample, sequenced in a study of graft-versus-host responses after intestinal transplantation. These TCRs are of unknown antigen specificity. This table comes from immunoSEQ multiplex PCR, and its TCRdb copy is limited to in-frame clones, with some not included. Here the sample spans some 110,000 clones, approximately 93% being singletons. The source material was unstimulated CD8+ T cells sorted from spleen or lymph node cells, sampled before transplant. These receptors were obtained from a human donor who was the organ donor for an intestinal transplant.

V gene TRBV27 combines with J gene TRBJ1-2, with 11 bases that match TRBD1. Germline CDR1 reads MNHEY; CDR2 reads SMNVEV (reference sequence). The trim removed 5 bases at V and 10 bases at J, leaving 9 bases unmatched. The CDR3 loop spans 14 amino acids. The CDR3 coding sequence is TGTGCCAGCAGTCCAGGACAGGGGGCGCCCAACTACACCTTC. Its protein is CASSPGQGAPNYTF.

V gene TRBV4-1 combines with J gene TRBJ2-2; TRBD2 agrees at 10 bases. The J segment lost 5 bases and the V segment lost 5 bases, leaving 2 bases of the junction unmatched. CDR1 MGHRA and CDR2 YSYEKL come from the germline V gene. The CDR3 has 14 amino acids. The CDR3 nucleotides are TGCGCCAGCAGCAGACTAGCGGGTACCGGGGAGCTGTTTTTT. Protein product: CASSRLAGTGELFF.

The chain couples TRBV2 to TRBJ1-5; D ambiguous. The CDR3 spans 14 residues. V lost 1 base to trimming and J lost 4 bases, with 8 bases between them. Germline V gives CDR1 SNHLY, CDR2 FYNNEI. The CDR3 DNA reads as TGTGCCAGCAGTGAAGGGGCAACAAATCAGCCCCAGCATTTT. This sequence encodes CASSEGATNQPQHF.

The V call is TRBV5-4, the J call TRBJ2-3; D remains unclear. CDR3 size: 12 residues. Trimming cost V 1 base and J 4 bases, with 4 bases left between them. CDR1 is SGHNT and CDR2 is YYREEE in the germline V gene (reference sequence). CDR3 loop: CASSLLSDTQYF. In DNA, the CDR3 is TGTGCCAGCAGCTTGCTTTCAGATACGCAGTATTTT.

This clone was recorded once. The V and J genes are TRBV19 and TRBJ1-5; 9 bases match TRBD1. V trimming: 7 bases; J trimming: 5 bases; junction bases outside the gene matches: 6. CDR3 length equals 14 residues. Germline CDR1 and CDR2: LNHDA and SQIVND (reference sequence). CDR3 bases: TGTGCCAGTAAACCGGGACAGGGCGATCAGCCCCAGCATTTT. Translating gives CASKPGQGDQPQHF.

J is TRBJ1-1 and V is TRBV5-1; D uncertain. V lost 0 bases to trimming and J lost 3 bases, with 18 bases between them. Germline V gene sequence: CDR1 SGHRS, CDR2 YFSETQ. The CDR3 sequence is 17 residues long. This CDR3 is CASSLGKGNSRDTEAFF. CDR3 in DNA: TGCGCCAGCAGCTTGGGGAAGGGCAACTCACGGGACACTGAAGCTTTCTTT. Complete variable domain (other parts from reference TRBV5-1 and TRBJ1-1): KAGVTQTPRYLIKTRGQQVTLSCSPISGHRSVSWYQQTPGQGLQFLFEYFSETQRNKGNFPGRFSGRQFSNSRSEMNVSTLELGDSALYLCASSLGKGNSRDTEAFFGQGTRLTVV.

This chain connects TRBV5-4 to TRBJ2-7, with 7 positions matching TRBD2. The CDR3 totals 17 residues. V lost 0 bases, J lost 2 bases, and 11 bases stayed unmatched. The germline V gene has CDR1 SGHNT and CDR2 YYREEE (reference sequence). The CDR3 region is CASSLDGLRESPYEQYF. The CDR3, as DNA: TGTGCCAGCAGCTTGGATGGATTGCGGGAGTCCCCCTACGAGCAGTACTTC.

The J gene is TRBJ2-7, the V gene TRBV30; D is unclear. Trimming removed 6 bases at V and 1 base at J, with 7 bases between. Germline V lookup: CDR1 GTSNPN, CDR2 SVGIG (reference sequence). The CDR3 is made up of 11 amino acids. CDR3 loop: CACTSSYEQYF. The CDR3 region has the DNA TGTGCCTGCACCAGTTCCTACGAGCAGTACTTC.

A remark on this clone: This sample also contains other DNA sequences that code for the same CDR3. V is TRBV2 and J is TRBJ2-5; no firm D call. The V end was cut by 8 bases, the J end by 4 bases, with 14 bases between. CDR1 is SNHLY and CDR2 is FYNNEI in the germline V gene. This CDR3 spans 13 amino acids. Here the CDR3 reads CASSKKGRETQYF. DNA for the CDR3: TGTGCCAGCTCAAAGAAAGGGCGAGAGACCCAGTACTTC.

This chain links TRBV27 with TRBJ2-5; 7 bases map to TRBD1. Germline V gene data show CDR1 as MNHEY and CDR2 as SMNVEV (reference sequence). V lost 4 bases, J lost 5 bases, and 13 bases stayed unmatched. The length of the CDR3 is 16 residues. The CDR3 DNA follows: TGTGCCAGCAGTTGGAATGGACGGCAGGGGGTGGAGACCCAGTACTTC. Translating gives CASSWNGRQGVETQYF.

The rearrangement links TRBV7-2 to TRBJ2-1, with 11 bases matching TRBD2. V lost 6 bases and J lost 6; bases outside the gene matches: 1. This CDR3 region has 13 residues. Germline-derived CDR1 and CDR2 are SGHTA and FQGNSA. The CDR3 sequence: CASRGLAVNEQFF. CDR3 bases: TGTGCCAGCAGGGGACTAGCGGTCAATGAGCAGTTCTTC.

J is TRBJ2-5 and V is TRBV5-4; possible D gene TRBD2, 5 bases. Trimming took 4 bases from V and 5 from J, leaving 12 bases between them. The V gene's germline CDR1 is SGHNT and CDR2 YYREEE (reference sequence). There are 13 residues in the CDR3. CDR3 bases: TGTGCCAGCAGCATCCCTGGCGGGGAGACCCAGTACTTC. Its protein product is CASSIPGGETQYF.

This clone was seen only once. The chain employs TRBV9 and TRBJ2-2; TRBD2 agrees at 12 bases. Germline-derived CDR1 and CDR2 are SGDLS and YYNGEE. This CDR3 spans 16 amino acids. J was trimmed by 7 bases and V by 1 base; bases with no gene match: 5. The DNA of the CDR3 is TGTGCCAGCAGCGTAAGCCTAGCGGGAGGGCTCGGGGAGCTGTTTTTT. Protein sequence: CASSVSLAGGLGELFF.

The chain has TRBV30 and TRBJ2-7; D is perhaps TRBD1 (6 bases). This CDR3 region has 13 residues. The V end lost 2 bases, the J end lost 3 bases, and 11 bases lay between the germline ends. CDR1 GTSNPN and CDR2 SVGIG come from the germline V gene (reference sequence). The CDR3 bases are TGTGCCTGGAGTAGCGGACAGCACTACGAGCAGTACTTC. Translated, it gives CAWSSGQHYEQYF.

V gene TRBV9 combines with J gene TRBJ2-3, with 9 bases lining up with TRBD2. The CDR3 has 17 amino acids. CDR1 and CDR2 (germline): SGDLS, YYNGEE. Trimming removed 3 bases from V and 2 bases from J; junction bases left unmatched: 10. The CDR3: CASSGIASGTFTDTQYF. The CDR3, as DNA: TGTGCCAGCAGCGGGATAGCTAGCGGGACGTTCACAGATACGCAGTATTTT.

The chain combines TRBV4-1 with TRBJ2-7, with no clear D. V was cut by 2 bases and J by 7 bases, with 15 bases left in between. Germline CDR1 is MGHRA and CDR2 is YSYEKL. This CDR3 region has 14 residues. CDR3 sequence (DNA): TGCGCCAGCAGCCAAACCTGGAGCCCGGTGGAGCAGTACTTC. Protein: CASSQTWSPVEQYF.

V is TRBV5-1 and J is TRBJ1-4; the D gene is possibly TRBD1 (5 bases). Trimming pared 0 bases from V and 7 bases from J, leaving 10 bases between. The germline gives CDR1 SGHRS, CDR2 YFSETQ. The CDR3 is 14 residues long. This CDR3 is CASSLEWGFEKLFF. In DNA form, the CDR3 reads TGCGCCAGCAGCTTGGAATGGGGGTTTGAAAAACTGTTTTTT.

This chain uses TRBV19 with TRBJ1-1, with unresolved D. The germline V and J ends were trimmed by 6 bases and 5 bases, with 7 bases remaining between them. The length of the CDR3 is 11 residues. The germline gives CDR1 LNHDA, CDR2 SQIVND (reference sequence). The CDR3, as DNA: TGTGCCAGTAGATCCGGGACTGAAGCTTTCTTT. Translating gives CASRSGTEAFF.

This chain links TRBV28 with TRBJ2-7; 11 nucleotides line up with TRBD2. The junction had 5 bases not matched to a gene; V was cut back by 5 bases and J by 2 bases. There are 15 residues in the CDR3. Germline CDR1 and CDR2: MDHEN and SYDVKM. CDR3 sequence: CASSLSTSGAYEQYF. The DNA of the CDR3 is TGTGCCAGCAGTCTATCGACTAGCGGGGCCTACGAGCAGTACTTC.

The V gene is TRBV4-1, the J gene TRBJ2-3; D is possibly TRBD1 (6 bases). CDR1 is MGHRA and CDR2 is YSYEKL in the germline V gene. With 4 bases removed from V and 5 bases from J, the gap between germline ends came to 13 bases. This CDR3 region has 14 residues. The CDR3 DNA follows: TGCGCCAGCAGCCCTACCCAGGGGCAAGATACGCAGTATTTT. This sequence encodes CASSPTQGQDTQYF.

The CDR3 DNA sequence: TGTGCCAGCAGACCCCGGGCGGGGGGGTCCTACGAGCAGTACTTC. Protein sequence: CASRPRAGGSYEQYF. This chain connects TRBV27 to TRBJ2-7; 9 nucleotides agree with TRBD2. CDR3 length equals 15 residues. The J segment lost 1 base and the V segment lost 6 bases, leaving 7 bases of the junction unmatched. CDR1 MNHEY and CDR2 SMNVEV come from the germline V gene (reference sequence).

The chain carries TRBV19 and TRBJ1-5; possibly TRBD1 for D (5 bases). There are 16 residues in the CDR3. CDR1 LNHDA and CDR2 SQIVND come from the germline V gene (reference sequence). V was clipped by 2 bases and J by 0 bases, with 11 bases between them. CDR3 protein: CASSISGDYSNQPQHF. The CDR3 nucleotides are TGTGCCAGTAGTATATCGGGGGATTATAGCAATCAGCCCCAGCATTTT.

The chain links TRBV6-5 to TRBJ2-5; TRBD2 matches at 10 bases. V was pared by 6 bases and J by 3 bases, with 7 bases of the junction left unmatched. Per the germline V gene, CDR1 is MNHEY and CDR2 is SVGAGI. This CDR3 region has 15 residues. As DNA, the CDR3 is TGTGCCAGCAGCCCCCGGACTAGCGGCGAAGAGACCCAGTACTTC. Translation: CASSPRTSGEETQYF.

CDR3 in amino acids: CASSLEVGGRNEQFF. In nucleotides, the CDR3 is TGTGCCAGCAGCTTGGAAGTGGGAGGGCGCAATGAGCAGTTCTTC. This chain joins TRBV5-4 and TRBJ2-1; 7 positions match TRBD2. J gave up 6 bases and V 0 bases, and 6 bases lay outside the gene matches. The CDR3 totals 15 residues. Germline CDR1 is SGHNT and CDR2 is YYREEE (reference sequence). The full variable domain, its missing parts supplied by reference TRBV5-4 and TRBJ2-1, is ETGVTQSPTHLIKTRGQQVTLRCSSQSGHNTVSWYQQALGQGPQFIFQYYREEENGRGNFPPRFSGLQFPNYSSELNVNALELDDSALYLCASSLEVGGRNEQFFGPGTRLTVL.

This clone came up a few times. The gene calls are TRBV4-3 and TRBJ2-1; D is undetermined. This CDR3 comprises 15 residues. V was pared by 1 base and J by 0 bases, with 7 bases between. Germline V gene data show CDR1 as LGHNA and CDR2 as YSLEER. Here the CDR3 reads CASSQGRSSYNEQFF. In DNA form, the CDR3 reads TGCGCCAGCAGCCAAGGAAGAAGCTCCTACAATGAGCAGTTCTTC.

The J gene is TRBJ1-2, the V gene TRBV16; D gene unclear. Germline lookup yields CDR1 KGHSY and CDR2 FQNENV. This CDR3 contains 14 residues. V lost 0 bases to trimming and J lost 2 bases, with 7 bases between them. CDR3 region: CASSQSRENYGYTF. CDR3 sequence (DNA): TGTGCCAGCAGCCAATCGCGTGAAAACTATGGCTACACCTTC.